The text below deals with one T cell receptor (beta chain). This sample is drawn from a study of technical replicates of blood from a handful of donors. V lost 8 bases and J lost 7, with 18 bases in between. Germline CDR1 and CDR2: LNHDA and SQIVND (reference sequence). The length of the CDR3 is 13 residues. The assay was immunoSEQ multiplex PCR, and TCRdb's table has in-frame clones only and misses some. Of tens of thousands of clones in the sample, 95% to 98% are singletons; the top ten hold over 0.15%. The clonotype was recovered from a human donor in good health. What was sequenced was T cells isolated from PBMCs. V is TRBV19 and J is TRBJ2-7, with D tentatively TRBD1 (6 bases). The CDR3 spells CASSTGQLGEQYF. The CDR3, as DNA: TGTGCCAGTTCGACAGGCCAATTAGGGGAGCAGTACTTC. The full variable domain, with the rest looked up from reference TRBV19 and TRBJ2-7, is DGGITQSPKYLFRKEGQNVTLSCEQNLNHDAMYWYRQDPGQGLRLIYYSQIVNDFQKGDIAEGYSVSREKKESFPLTVTSAQKNPTAFYLCASSTGQLGEQYFGPGTRLTVT.